Listed below are T cell receptor beta chains from one sample, sequenced in a study of T cells in Graves' hyperthyroidism and ophthalmopathy. TCRdb ran MiXCR on the multiplex PCR reads and lists one entry per CDR3 protein. The sample consists of a few hundred thousand distinct CDR3 sequences, under 25% of them appearing once. The sequenced material came from blood. The receptors here all came from a man younger than 35 with Graves' hyperthyroidism. Both conserved end residues are part of each CDR3. The order of the fields is D gene, clone size, J gene, V gene, CDR3 DNA, CDR3 protein. The D gene is left open where the match is weak. Where a row states a size, it is once, few, many or the class of an expanded clone; other rows omit it.

d_gene: NA; abundance: NA; j_gene: TRBJ2-2; v_gene: TRBV28; CDR3nt: TGTGCCAGCAGTCCCCAGAGGGGGGTTGCCACCGGGGAGCTGTTTTTT; CDR3aa: CASSPQRGVATGELFF
d_gene: NA; abundance: NA; j_gene: TRBJ1-2; v_gene: TRBV12-3/TRBV12-4; CDR3nt: TGTGCCAGCAGTCAGATCTCAGGGTATGGCTACACCTTC; CDR3aa: CASSQISGYGYTF
d_gene: NA; abundance: many; j_gene: TRBJ2-7; v_gene: TRBV7-2; CDR3nt: TGTGCCAGCAGCTTACAGGGAATTGGCGAGCAGTACTTC; CDR3aa: CASSLQGIGEQYF
d_gene: NA; abundance: few; j_gene: TRBJ2-2; v_gene: TRBV29-1; CDR3nt: TGCAGCTGCGGGGTAGCGAACACCGGGGAGCTGTTTTTT; CDR3aa: CSCGVANTGELFF
d_gene: TRBD2; abundance: NA; j_gene: TRBJ2-7; v_gene: TRBV6-2/TRBV6-3; CDR3nt: TGTGCCGGCGGCCCGGGGGGGAACTACGAGCAGTACTTC; CDR3aa: CAGGPGGNYEQYF
d_gene: NA; abundance: many; j_gene: TRBJ2-2; v_gene: TRBV6-5; CDR3nt: TGTGCCAGCAGTTACGGGAACGGGGAGCTGTTTTTT; CDR3aa: CASSYGNGELFF
d_gene: NA; abundance: many; j_gene: TRBJ1-5; v_gene: TRBV30; CDR3nt: TGTGCCTGGAGTGCTGGGAGGGATCAGCCCCAGCATTTT; CDR3aa: CAWSAGRDQPQHF
d_gene: TRBD1; abundance: many; j_gene: TRBJ2-7; v_gene: TRBV2; CDR3nt: TGTGCCAGCCTCTCCAGATTACAGGGGGGTGCGGACGAGCAGTACTTC; CDR3aa: CASLSRLQGGADEQYF
d_gene: TRBD1; abundance: once; j_gene: TRBJ2-7; v_gene: TRBV6-5; CDR3nt: TGTGCCAGCACTTACAGGGGACAGGGGACCTACGAGCAGTACTTC; CDR3aa: CASTYRGQGTYEQYF
d_gene: TRBD1; abundance: many; j_gene: TRBJ1-1; v_gene: TRBV5-1; CDR3nt: TGCGCCAGCAGCTTGGACAGGGGAGCAGGTGAAGCTTTCTTT; CDR3aa: CASSLDRGAGEAFF
d_gene: NA; abundance: many; j_gene: TRBJ2-7; v_gene: TRBV24-1; CDR3nt: TGTGCCACCAGTGATCTTGACAAGCAAGTCTACGAGCAGTACTTC; CDR3aa: CATSDLDKQVYEQYF
d_gene: NA; abundance: many; j_gene: TRBJ2-7; v_gene: TRBV6-1; CDR3nt: TGTGCCAGCAACGACGACAGATACGAGCAGTACTTC; CDR3aa: CASNDDRYEQYF
d_gene: NA; abundance: many; j_gene: TRBJ1-5; v_gene: TRBV12-3/TRBV12-4; CDR3nt: TGTGCCAGCAGTTTAGTACTACAGGGACAGCCCCAGCATTTT; CDR3aa: CASSLVLQGQPQHF
d_gene: NA; abundance: NA; j_gene: TRBJ1-2; v_gene: TRBV13; CDR3nt: TGTGCCAGCTTCCGAACAGGGAACTATGGCTACACCTTC; CDR3aa: CASFRTGNYGYTF
d_gene: NA; abundance: NA; j_gene: TRBJ2-6; v_gene: TRBV19; CDR3nt: TGTGCCGGAGGAAACTCTGGGGCCAACGTCCTGACTTTC; CDR3aa: CAGGNSGANVLTF
d_gene: TRBD1; abundance: many; j_gene: TRBJ1-5; v_gene: TRBV19; CDR3nt: TGTGCCAGTAGCGAAGCAGGGGGCTTGCACCAGCCCCAGCATTTT; CDR3aa: CASSEAGGLHQPQHF
d_gene: NA; abundance: many; j_gene: TRBJ1-1; v_gene: TRBV29-1; CDR3nt: TGCAGCGTCGGACGGACGAACACTGAAGCTTTCTTT; CDR3aa: CSVGRTNTEAFF
d_gene: TRBD1; abundance: many; j_gene: TRBJ2-7; v_gene: TRBV6-2/TRBV6-3; CDR3nt: TGTGCCAGCAGTTACTGGCAGGGGGCCGGTGAGCAGTACTTC; CDR3aa: CASSYWQGAGEQYF
d_gene: TRBD1; abundance: many; j_gene: TRBJ2-2; v_gene: TRBV2; CDR3nt: TGTGCCAGCAGTGAGTTTGGACAGGGGATGAACACCGGGGAGCTGTTTTTT; CDR3aa: CASSEFGQGMNTGELFF
d_gene: TRBD1; abundance: many; j_gene: TRBJ1-2; v_gene: TRBV5-1; CDR3nt: TGCGCCAGCAGCCAACCGGGACAGAACTATGGCTACACCTTC; CDR3aa: CASSQPGQNYGYTF
d_gene: TRBD1; abundance: many; j_gene: TRBJ1-1; v_gene: TRBV20-1; CDR3nt: TGCAGTGCTAGGGGACAGCTGAACACTGAAGCTTTCTTT; CDR3aa: CSARGQLNTEAFF
d_gene: TRBD2; abundance: NA; j_gene: TRBJ2-7; v_gene: TRBV7-3; CDR3nt: TGTGCCAGCAGCTTAACGTGGGGGGGACTCACCTACGAGCAGTACTTC; CDR3aa: CASSLTWGGLTYEQYF
d_gene: NA; abundance: NA; j_gene: TRBJ2-5; v_gene: TRBV4-1; CDR3nt: TGCGCCAGCAGCCAAGAGGGCCGGCGGTCTAGCGAGGGGACCCAGTACTTC; CDR3aa: CASSQEGRRSSEGTQYF
d_gene: TRBD1; abundance: many; j_gene: TRBJ1-5; v_gene: TRBV2; CDR3nt: TGTGCCAGCAGCCCTAACGGACAGGCCAATCAGCCCCAGCATTTT; CDR3aa: CASSPNGQANQPQHF
d_gene: NA; abundance: NA; j_gene: TRBJ1-6; v_gene: TRBV4-1; CDR3nt: TGCGCCAGCAGCCAAGTGGGGTTCGGGTCACCCCTCCACTTT; CDR3aa: CASSQVGFGSPLHF